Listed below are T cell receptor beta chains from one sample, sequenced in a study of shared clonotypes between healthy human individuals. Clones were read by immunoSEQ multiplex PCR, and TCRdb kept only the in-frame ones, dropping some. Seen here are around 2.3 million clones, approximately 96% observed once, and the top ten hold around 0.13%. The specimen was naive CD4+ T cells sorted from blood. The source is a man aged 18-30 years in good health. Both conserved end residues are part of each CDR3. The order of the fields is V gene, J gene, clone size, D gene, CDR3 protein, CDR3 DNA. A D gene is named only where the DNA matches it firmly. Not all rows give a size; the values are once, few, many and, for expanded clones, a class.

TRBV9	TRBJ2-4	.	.	CASSVGMGAAKNIQYF	TGTGCCAGCAGCGTAGGGATGGGGGCGGCCAAAAACATTCAGTACTTC
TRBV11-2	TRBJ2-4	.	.	CASSFLGTKNIQYF	TGTGCCAGCAGCTTTCTGGGAACCAAAAACATTCAGTACTTC
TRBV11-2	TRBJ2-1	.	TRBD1	CASSLRDRVHNEQFF	TGTGCCAGCAGCTTGCGGGACAGGGTCCACAATGAGCAGTTCTTC
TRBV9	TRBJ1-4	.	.	CASSVSGGGEKLFF	TGTGCCAGCAGCGTATCTGGCGGGGGTGAAAAACTGTTTTTT
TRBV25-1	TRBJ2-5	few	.	CASSELLGYQETQYF	TGTGCCAGCAGTGAATTATTGGGGTATCAAGAGACCCAGTACTTC
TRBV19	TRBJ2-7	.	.	CASSIYFGAGQYF	TGTGCCAGTAGTATCTACTTCGGGGCGGGGCAGTACTTC
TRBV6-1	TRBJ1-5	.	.	CASSFRLQGNQPQHF	TGTGCCAGCAGTTTTCGATTACAGGGCAATCAGCCCCAGCATTTT
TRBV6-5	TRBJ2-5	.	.	CASRRITGQETQYF	TGTGCCAGCAGACGAATCACAGGGCAAGAGACCCAGTACTTC
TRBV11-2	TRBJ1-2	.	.	CASSPGGASYGYTF	TGTGCCAGCAGCCCGGGGGGGGCTAGCTATGGCTACACCTTC
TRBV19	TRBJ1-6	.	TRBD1	CASSTTGGRSSYNSPLHF	TGTGCCAGTAGTACAACAGGGGGCCGGAGCTCCTATAATTCACCCCTCCACTTT
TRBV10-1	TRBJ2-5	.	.	CASSESDGRETQYF	TGCGCCAGCAGTGAGTCGGACGGACGGGAGACCCAGTACTTC
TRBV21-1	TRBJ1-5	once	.	CASSKRYRDRDHQPQHF	TGTGCCAGCAGCAAGAGGTACCGGGACAGGGACCATCAGCCCCAGCATTTT
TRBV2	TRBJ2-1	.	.	CASSQEGRGYNEQFF	TGTGCCAGCAGTCAAGAGGGTCGGGGATACAATGAGCAGTTCTTC
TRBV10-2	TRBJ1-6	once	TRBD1	CASRDRDNSPLHF	TGCGCCAGCCGGGACAGGGATAATTCACCCCTCCACTTT
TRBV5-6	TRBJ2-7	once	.	CASSLGTRSEQYF	TGTGCCAGCAGCTTGGGGACGAGGTCCGAGCAGTACTTC
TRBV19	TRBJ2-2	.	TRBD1	CASSIPGTGGTGELFF	TGTGCCAGTAGTATACCCGGGACAGGAGGGACCGGGGAGCTGTTTTTT
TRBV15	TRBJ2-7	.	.	CATSRVASSFEQYF	TGTGCCACCAGCAGAGTTGCTAGTTCCTTCGAGCAGTACTTC
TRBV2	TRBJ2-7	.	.	CASRPSLLYEQYF	TGTGCCAGCAGGCCCTCCCTCCTCTACGAGCAGTACTTC
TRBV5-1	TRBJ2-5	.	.	CASSLGGAQETQYF	TGCGCCAGCAGCTTGGGAGGGGCGCAGGAGACCCAGTACTTC
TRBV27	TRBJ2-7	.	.	CASSREESSYEQYF	TGTGCCAGCAGTAGGGAGGAGAGCTCCTACGAGCAGTACTTC
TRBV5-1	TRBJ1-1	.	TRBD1	CASRSRDRENTEAFF	TGCGCCAGCAGGTCCCGGGACAGAGAGAACACTGAAGCTTTCTTT
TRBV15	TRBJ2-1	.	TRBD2	CATSSKGLAGAYEQFF	TGTGCCACCAGCAGTAAGGGACTAGCGGGAGCATATGAGCAGTTCTTC
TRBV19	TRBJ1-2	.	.	CASSIELRRNGRYGYTF	TGTGCCAGTAGTATAGAGTTAAGGCGAAACGGGCGCTATGGCTACACCTTC
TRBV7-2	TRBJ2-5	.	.	CASSLSAGLGQETQYF	TGTGCCAGCAGCTTATCTGCCGGCCTGGGACAAGAGACCCAGTACTTC